There are many counts of the clone carrying this TCR beta chain. Its antigen remains unidentified. The data derive from a study of CD8+CD57+ T cells in acquired aplastic anemia. Whole-study context: Sorted CD4+ plus CD8+ cells gave DNA averaging around 3 ug. Findings and caveats of the study: Almost 30 shared CD8+ CDR3s appeared highly expressed within patients' immunodominant clones. Any difference that existed in CD8+ Simpson's diversity between patients and controls was not significant.

The template for TCR beta VDJ and CDR3 sequence profiling was genomic DNA. TCRdb processed the reads anew with MiXCR; each CDR3 protein has one entry. The sample has 150,000 to 200,000 distinct CDR3 sequences; less than 50% are singletons. V lost 0 bases and J 6 bases, leaving 21 bases between the germline ends. Germline lookup yields CDR1 MNHNY and CDR2 SVGAGI (reference sequence). The CDR3 runs 17 residues. The sequenced patients had an expansion of CD8+CD57+ cells seen by flow cytometry. At blood sampling, none of the patients had yet received therapy. The TCR comes from a human donor with aplastic anemia. The specimen was sorted CD4+, CD8+, or CD8+CD57+ T cells (not recorded which) from PBMCs. V and J are TRBV6-6 and TRBJ2-7, with D perhaps assigned TRBD1 or TRBD2 (5 bases each). This CDR3 reads CASSYSGTTIRGFEQYF. The CDR3 region has the DNA TGTGCCAGCAGTTACTCCGGGACCACTATAAGGGGATTCGAGCAGTACTTC.